The 12 T cell receptor beta chains in this list originate from one sample, sequenced in a study of blood T cell repertoires in COVID-19. Clones were read by immunoSEQ multiplex PCR, and TCRdb kept only the in-frame ones, dropping some. The sample has around 450,000 clones; roughly 87% are singletons. Specimen: PBMCs or T cells enriched from blood (not recorded which). The receptors were sampled from a woman aged 18 to 35 with acute COVID-19.

V gene TRBV24-1 combines with J gene TRBJ1-4; 8 nucleotides line up with TRBD1. The germline V gene has CDR1 KGHDR and CDR2 SFDVKD. The CDR3 has 15 amino acids. V trimming: 3 bases; J trimming: 8 bases; junction bases outside the gene matches: 7. The CDR3 DNA follows: TGTGCCACCAGTGATCCTGGACAGGGTGTAGAAAAACTGTTTTTT. It codes for CATSDPGQGVEKLFF.

This clone was found many times. The V and J genes are TRBV9 and TRBJ2-7, with D unclear. This CDR3 is built from 15 residues. The V and J ends lost 2 bases and 1 base respectively, with 13 bases between them. Germline CDR1 reads SGDLS; CDR2 reads YYNGEE. Here the CDR3 DNA reads TGTGCCAGCAGCGTTGCGGCAGTCCAGTCCTACGAGCAGTACTTC. Translated, it gives CASSVAAVQSYEQYF.

The chain has TRBV6-1 and TRBJ2-7, with D tentatively TRBD2 (5 bases). V was shortened by 1 base and J by 7 bases, with 5 bases between the two germline ends. Germline V gives CDR1 MNHNS, CDR2 SASEGT. The CDR3 spans 11 residues. This CDR3 reads CASSEGREQYF. In DNA form, the CDR3 reads TGTGCCAGCAGTGAAGGGAGGGAGCAGTACTTC.

This clone was observed once. The chain links TRBV7-2 to TRBJ1-3; tentatively, D is TRBD1 (5 bases). V was shortened by 5 bases and J by 1 base, with 9 bases between the two germline ends. Germline CDR1 SGHTA, CDR2 FQGNSA. The CDR3 consists of 14 residues. This chain's CDR3 is CASSPGVSGNTIYF. In nucleotides, the CDR3 is TGTGCCAGCAGCCCGGGGGTATCTGGAAACACCATATATTTT.

V and J are TRBV6-5 and TRBJ1-1; unclear D gene. CDR1 is MNHEY and CDR2 is SVGAGI in the germline V gene. This CDR3 has 14 amino acids. Trimming removed 0 bases at V and 4 bases at J, with 9 bases between. The CDR3 region is CASSYSRGRTEAFF. In DNA, the CDR3 is TGTGCCAGCAGTTACTCGAGAGGTCGCACTGAAGCTTTCTTT.

The chain employs TRBV10-1 and TRBJ2-5, with D hard to call. Germline lookup yields CDR1 WNHNN and CDR2 SYGVQD (reference sequence). Between the trimmed V and J ends, which lost 0 bases and 1 base, there was a span of 6 bases. This CDR3 is built from 14 residues. This chain's CDR3 is CASSESNSQETQYF. The CDR3 DNA is TGCGCCAGCAGTGAGTCAAACAGCCAAGAGACCCAGTACTTC.

The chain couples TRBV10-3 to TRBJ1-1, with unresolved D. Germline V gene sequence: CDR1 ENHRY, CDR2 SYGVKD. The CDR3 extends over 15 amino acids. V dropped 0 bases and J dropped 1 base, with 9 bases sitting between them. The CDR3: CAISESGLANTEAFF. Here the CDR3 DNA reads TGTGCCATCAGTGAGTCTGGTCTAGCGAACACTGAAGCTTTCTTT.

The gene calls are TRBV27 and TRBJ1-6; TRBD1 is a possible D gene (5 bases). In germline, CDR1 is MNHEY, CDR2 SMNVEV (reference sequence). Trimming shortened V by 7 bases and J by 0 bases, and 22 bases separated the two germline ends. The CDR3 totals 19 residues. CDR3 loop: CASTREGSPKGSYNSPLHF. The DNA for the CDR3 is TGTGCCAGCACCCGGGAGGGGTCACCTAAGGGCTCCTATAATTCACCCCTCCACTTT.

The rearrangement joins TRBV6-2 or TRBV6-3 to TRBJ1-1; a weak D match, TRBD1 (5 bases). The CDR3 is 14 amino acids. The V and J ends lost 0 bases and 5 bases respectively, with 10 bases between them. CDR1 and CDR2 (germline): MNHEY, SVGEGT. In nucleotides, the CDR3 is TGTGCCAGCAGTTACTCGCAGGGTGGGACTGAAGCTTTCTTT. Encoded protein: CASSYSQGGTEAFF.

The rearrangement uses TRBV3-1 (or the pseudogene TRBV3-2) and TRBJ2-3; no definite D call. V shed 1 base and J shed 3 bases, with 11 bases lying between them. The CDR3 has 15 residues. Germline-derived CDR1 and CDR2 are LGHDT and YNNKEL (reference sequence). The DNA for the CDR3 is TGTGCCAGCAGCCAAGTCCAGGAAATGACAGATACGCAGTATTTT. This translates into CASSQVQEMTDTQYF.

This chain connects TRBV29-1 to TRBJ1-2; 8 nucleotides line up with TRBD1. The germline CDR1 and CDR2 sequences are SQVTM and ANQGSEA. V lost 0 bases, J lost 4 bases, and 7 bases stayed unmatched. The length of the CDR3 is 15 residues. The CDR3 DNA follows: TGCAGCGTTGAAGATCAATCGCAGGGGGCCTATGGCTACACCTTC. It translates to CSVEDQSQGAYGYTF.

The rearrangement links TRBV5-1 to TRBJ1-4; possible D gene TRBD1, 5 bases. V was trimmed by 4 bases and J by 8 bases, leaving 18 bases between them. The length of the CDR3 is 15 residues. Looked up from germline, CDR1 is SGHRS and CDR2 is YFSETQ. The CDR3 spells CASSPGTVSWEKLFF. The CDR3 DNA reads TGCGCCAGCAGCCCAGGGACTGTCTCATGGGAAAAACTGTTTTTT.